The sequence of this T cell receptor beta chain was determined in a study of OX40 agonist ivuxolimab in advanced cancers. As for the study in general: The patients received agonistic anti-OX40 (CD134) antibody ivuxolimab. Study conclusions and caveats: Expanded peripheral T cell antigen specificity was not determined.

The repertoire was sequenced with immunoSEQ multiplex PCR; TCRdb's copy has only in-frame clones and lacks some. The repertoire consists of under 140,000 clones, with roughly 87% occurring once and the leading ten covering 0.27%. As concerns this clone: Its antigen is currently unknown.

This CDR3 is 15 amino acids long. The V and J ends lost 4 bases and 0 bases respectively, with 15 bases between them. CDR1 SQVTM and CDR2 ANQGSEA come from the germline V gene. The V call is TRBV29-1, the J call TRBJ1-1; a weak D match, TRBD1 (6 bases). The TCR sequence derives from an adult with an advanced solid tumor such as melanoma, head and neck, liver or kidney cancer. Here the sequenced sample was CD4+ or CD8+ T cells sorted from blood, taken in a trial of the OX40 agonist ivuxolimab. In DNA, the CDR3 is TGCAGCGTTGTTGGGGTCAGGGGTATGAACACTGAAGCTTTCTTT. Protein sequence: CSVVGVRGMNTEAFF.